This paragraph reports one T cell receptor beta chain. No antigen is known for it. This entry comes from a study of T cell responses to AZD1222 COVID-19 vaccine. Overall study findings and caveats: Of the AZD1222 recipients, only 5 to 7 were seropositive at baseline. White British donors predominated, females outnumbered males, and clonal diversity was possibly underestimated. Unmutated regions of variants are reportedly targeted by nearly half of spike-specific TCRs. The study sampled repertoires only after the peak T cell response.

Profiled with immunoSEQ multiplex PCR; TCRdb holds only in-frame clones, not every one. This sample yields about 120,000 clones, of which about 90% are seen a single time; around a tenth belongs to the top ten. V gave up 5 bases and J gave up 8 bases, with 13 bases separating them. The CDR3 is 12 amino acids. Germline V lookup: CDR1 SGHRS, CDR2 YFSETQ. This sequence joins TRBV5-1 and TRBJ1-2; perhaps TRBD1 as D (5 bases). Sample: peripheral blood, taken on day 0 of AZD1222 vaccination. The sequence was collected from an adult in good health. The CDR3 DNA follows: TGCGCCAGCAGTTCCATGGGGGAGGGCTACACCTTC. It encodes CASSSMGEGYTF.